The next 27 T cell receptor beta chains were all read from a single sample in a study of sequential checkpoint blockade in melanoma. The protocol was immunoSEQ multiplex PCR, while the TCRdb copy is restricted to in-frame clones and leaves out a portion. The repertoire consists of around 40,000 clones, with 86% occurring once and the leading ten covering more than 10%. Treatment given: randomized to nivolumab then ipilimumab (arm A) or the reverse (arm B). Sample: CD8+ T cells sorted from blood (inferred from file names), taken from a patient given nivolumab and ipilimumab in sequence. The receptors derive from a human donor with melanoma.

V usage is TRBV15 and J usage is TRBJ1-2; D gene uncertain. This CDR3 comprises 13 residues. Germline V gene data show CDR1 as LNHNV and CDR2 as YYDKDF (reference sequence). The V and J ends lost 0 bases and 8 bases respectively, with 10 bases between them. The CDR3 DNA sequence: TGTGCCACCAGCAGAGATTCGGAACAGGGCTACACCTTC. This encodes CATSRDSEQGYTF.

The rearrangement links TRBV19 to TRBJ2-6; 9 bases are a match to TRBD1. The germline V gene encodes CDR1 LNHDA and CDR2 SQIVND (reference sequence). The ends lost 7 bases at V and 3 bases at J; junction bases unmatched: 7. This CDR3 region has 16 residues. CDR3 in amino acids: CASTGQGLVGANVLTF. The CDR3 region has the DNA TGTGCCAGTACGGGACAGGGTTTAGTTGGGGCCAACGTCCTGACTTTC.

J is TRBJ2-7 and V is TRBV7-8; D may be TRBD1 (6 bases). The CDR3 spans 13 residues. Germline V gives CDR1 SGHVS, CDR2 FQNEAQ. Trimming cost V 5 bases and J 4 bases, with 12 bases left between them. In nucleotides, the CDR3 is TGTGCCAGCAGCACTTCCAGGGGTTACGAGCAGTACTTC. This codes for CASSTSRGYEQYF.

This clone has a handful of counts. The chain combines TRBV7-9 with TRBJ1-1; D uncertain. V lost 5 bases, J lost 4 bases, and 8 bases lay in between. Germline V gives CDR1 SEHNR, CDR2 FQNEAQ (reference sequence). This CDR3 contains 12 residues. CDR3: CASSPLSTEAFF. In DNA, the CDR3 is TGTGCCAGCAGCCCCCTAAGCACTGAAGCTTTCTTT.

This clone was observed a few times. V and J are TRBV9 and TRBJ2-7; 11 bases are shared with TRBD2. Germline values: CDR1 SGDLS, CDR2 YYNGEE. This CDR3 is 17 amino acids long. J lost 6 bases, V lost 0 bases, and 11 bases had no gene match. CDR3: CASSVGNSGRARGEQYF. The CDR3, as DNA: TGTGCCAGCAGCGTAGGGAATAGCGGGAGGGCCCGGGGCGAGCAGTACTTC.

V and J are TRBV28 and TRBJ2-7, with D perhaps matching TRBD1 (6 bases). V was cut by 5 bases and J by 6 bases, with 17 bases left in between. This CDR3 contains 14 residues. The V gene's germline CDR1 is MDHEN and CDR2 SYDVKM. Here the CDR3 reads CASSPTGPGVEQYF. In DNA, the CDR3 is TGTGCCAGCAGTCCGACAGGCCCTGGGGTCGAGCAGTACTTC.

The chain carries TRBV7-9 and TRBJ2-5; D perhaps matches TRBD1 (6 bases). The closer fit of TRBJ2-7 to the DNA end suggests the J call may be wrong. CDR3 length: 17 residues. Germline V gives CDR1 SEHNR, CDR2 FQNEAQ (reference sequence). This chain's CDR3 is CASSLGVGDMSSYEQYF. In DNA form, the CDR3 reads TGTGCCAGCAGCTTAGGAGTGGGGGACATGAGCTCCTACGAGCAGTACTTC.

The rearrangement links TRBV6-4 to TRBJ2-1; possible D gene TRBD1, 5 bases. This CDR3 is 16 amino acids long. Germline loops: CDR1 MRHNA, CDR2 SNTAGT. Trimming left V 0 bases short and J 3 bases short, with 12 bases between. CDR3 sequence: CASSDSTAGRYNEQFF. DNA of the CDR3: TGTGCCAGCAGTGACTCGACTGCAGGGCGCTACAATGAGCAGTTCTTC.

As concerns this clone: The identical CDR3 is also encoded by other nucleotide sequences in the sample. The chain recombines TRBV27 with TRBJ1-1; D is unresolved. This CDR3 contains 15 residues. V gave up 5 bases and J gave up 4 bases, with 17 bases separating them. The germline V gene encodes CDR1 MNHEY and CDR2 SMNVEV (reference sequence). CDR3 in DNA: TGTGCCAGCAGTAACCTCATGGGAGCCACCACTGAAGCTTTCTTT. Residues: CASSNLMGATTEAFF.

The rearrangement links TRBV6-5 to TRBJ2-2; tentative D call: TRBD2 (5 bases). The CDR3 is made up of 16 amino acids. V was shortened by 2 bases and J by 3 bases, with 13 bases between the two germline ends. Germline lookup yields CDR1 MNHEY and CDR2 SVGAGI. The CDR3 DNA reads as TGTGCCAGCAGTTACCCCGGGGTCGGGGACACCGGGGAGCTGTTTTTT. It translates to CASSYPGVGDTGELFF.

The chain recombines TRBV9 with TRBJ2-2; TRBD2 agrees at 14 bases. Germline CDR1 SGDLS, CDR2 YYNGEE. This CDR3 region has 21 residues. V lost 2 bases, J lost 2 bases, and 14 bases stayed unmatched. The CDR3: CASSVGTGEGTSGSNTGELFF. The CDR3 bases are TGTGCCAGCAGCGTGGGGACAGGGGAAGGGACTAGCGGGAGTAACACCGGGGAGCTGTTTTTT.

This clone occurred once. This chain connects TRBV27 to TRBJ2-2; 8 nucleotides line up with TRBD2. The CDR3 length is 15 residues. The germline CDR1 and CDR2 sequences are MNHEY and SMNVEV (reference sequence). Trimming removed 5 bases from V and 6 bases from J; junction bases left unmatched: 8. CDR3 coding DNA: TGTGCCAGCAGTCATGGACTAGCCATCGCCGGGGAGCTGTTTTTT. Translating gives CASSHGLAIAGELFF.

The chain combines TRBV7-9 with TRBJ1-1; D uncertain. The V gene's germline CDR1 is SEHNR and CDR2 FQNEAQ (reference sequence). The CDR3 is made up of 14 amino acids. Trimming pared 5 bases from V and 7 bases from J, leaving 17 bases between. The DNA for the CDR3 is TGTGCCAGCAGCGATTCCACGCGAGAAGATGAAGCTTTCTTT. Translating gives CASSDSTREDEAFF.

V is TRBV2 and J is TRBJ1-4, with D uncertain. The CDR3 totals 12 residues. V lost 4 bases and J 7 bases, leaving 7 bases between the germline ends. CDR1 and CDR2 (germline): SNHLY, FYNNEI. In DNA form, the CDR3 reads TGTGCCAGCAGTGTGCGGGGTGAAAAACTGTTTTTT. Its translation is CASSVRGEKLFF.

V gene TRBV28 combines with J gene TRBJ1-5; no clear D. V was trimmed by 2 bases and J by 7 bases, leaving 15 bases between them. Looked up from germline, CDR1 is MDHEN and CDR2 is SYDVKM. This CDR3 spans 15 amino acids. CDR3 region: CASSLKPYFTQPQHF. CDR3 nucleotides: TGTGCCAGCAGTTTAAAGCCCTATTTTACGCAGCCCCAGCATTTT. The whole variable domain, remainder taken from reference TRBV28 and TRBJ1-5, is DVKVTQSSRYLVKRTGEKVFLECVQDMDHENMFWYRQDPGLGLRLIYFSYDVKMKEKGDIPEGYSVSREKKERFSLILESASTNQTSMYLCASSLKPYFTQPQHFGDGTRLSIL.

The chain combines TRBV5-1 with TRBJ2-6; D is undetermined. The CDR3 contains 17 residues. Germline assignment: CDR1 SGHRS and CDR2 YFSETQ. Trimming removed 5 bases at V and 2 bases at J, with 17 bases between. The CDR3, as DNA: TGCGCCAGCAGTACACAGCAGCTAAGCACTGGGGCCAACGTCCTGACTTTC. Protein sequence: CASSTQQLSTGANVLTF.

The count of this clone is one. The chain joins TRBV2 to TRBJ2-1; a possible D gene is TRBD2 (6 bases). The CDR3 extends over 17 amino acids. The germline gives CDR1 SNHLY, CDR2 FYNNEI. Trimming pared 8 bases from V and 7 bases from J, leaving 27 bases between. CDR3 protein: CASYPGADLYMGNEQFF. The CDR3 coding sequence is TGTGCCAGCTATCCGGGAGCAGACCTCTATATGGGGAATGAGCAGTTCTTC.

The rearrangement uses TRBV4-3 and TRBJ1-2; D call uncertain. Germline V lookup: CDR1 LGHNA, CDR2 YSLEER. Trimming took off 0 bases at V and 4 bases at J, with 12 bases between the two ends. The CDR3 extends over 15 amino acids. The CDR3 sequence: CASSQDAGNVYGYTF. The CDR3 DNA reads TGCGCCAGCAGCCAAGATGCGGGAAACGTCTATGGCTACACCTTC.

The rearrangement links TRBV19 to TRBJ2-1; D is perhaps TRBD2 (5 bases). The CDR3 contains 16 residues. V was shortened by 9 bases and J by 0 bases, with 18 bases between the two germline ends. Germline CDR1 and CDR2: LNHDA and SQIVND (reference sequence). DNA for the CDR3: TGTGCCAGCTCACTAGAATATGCAAGCTCCTACAATGAGCAGTTCTTC. Translation: CASSLEYASSYNEQFF.

J is TRBJ2-7 and V is TRBV4-1; D perhaps matches TRBD2 (6 bases). The V end was cut by 1 base, the J end by 7 bases, with 14 bases between. The V gene's germline CDR1 is MGHRA and CDR2 YSYEKL. This CDR3 region has 14 residues. Here the CDR3 DNA reads TGCGCCAGCAGCCAAGGGGAAGGGACTTGGGAGCAGTACTTC. This codes for CASSQGEGTWEQYF.

The chain is built from TRBV29-1 and TRBJ2-2; 12 bases are a match to TRBD2. The V gene end was trimmed by 1 base and the J gene end by 6 bases; junction bases not matched to a gene: 3. The CDR3 sequence is 15 residues long. In germline, CDR1 is SQVTM, CDR2 ANQGSEA. As DNA, the CDR3 is TGCAGCGTTGAAGGGCTAGCGGGAGGGCCCGGGGAGCTGTTTTTT. The encoded protein is CSVEGLAGGPGELFF.

The chain links TRBV5-1 to TRBJ2-1, with D possibly matching TRBD1 (7 bases). The germline V and J ends were trimmed by 4 bases and 1 base, with 30 bases remaining between them. This CDR3 has 21 amino acids. CDR1 is SGHRS, CDR2 YFSETQ, per germline. The CDR3 DNA reads as TGCGCCAGCAGCGCAGTACCCGGGACAGACTATAGCGGAGCATCCTACAATGAGCAGTTCTTC. As protein: CASSAVPGTDYSGASYNEQFF.

V and J are TRBV11-2 and TRBJ2-7; no definite D call. V gave up 3 bases and J gave up 6 bases, with 15 bases separating them. The CDR3 runs 14 residues. The germline V gene encodes CDR1 SGHAT and CDR2 FQNNGV. CDR3 region: CASSFVMWSREQYF. DNA of the CDR3: TGTGCCAGCAGCTTCGTGATGTGGAGCCGCGAGCAGTACTTC.

This chain joins TRBV27 and TRBJ1-1; D gene unclear. Trimming shortened V by 4 bases and J by 6 bases, and 12 bases separated the two germline ends. Germline CDR1 reads MNHEY; CDR2 reads SMNVEV (reference sequence). The CDR3 extends over 13 amino acids. The CDR3 nucleotides read TGTGCCAGCAGTTCCAACTTAGTGGCTGAAGCTTTCTTT. Translating it yields CASSSNLVAEAFF.

The V call is TRBV13, the J call TRBJ2-7, with D maybe TRBD2 (6 bases). The germline gives CDR1 PRHDT, CDR2 FYEKMQ (reference sequence). The CDR3 totals 14 residues. V was trimmed by 3 bases and J by 6 bases, leaving 15 bases between them. As DNA, the CDR3 is TGTGCCAGCAGCTTTTCGCTTGCGGGGTTCGAGCAGTACGTC. Its protein is CASSFSLAGFEQYV.

The genes are TRBV27 and TRBJ2-7; D possibly corresponds to TRBD2 (6 bases). In germline, CDR1 is MNHEY, CDR2 SMNVEV (reference sequence). This CDR3 is 14 amino acids long. With 6 bases removed from V and 4 bases from J, the gap between germline ends came to 16 bases. CDR3 DNA sequence: TGTGCCAGCAGCCCGGGACTCCCAGGGTACGAGCAGTACTTC. Protein product: CASSPGLPGYEQYF.

This clone was counted only a few times. The chain is built from TRBV27 and TRBJ1-2, with 7 bases matching TRBD1. In germline, CDR1 is MNHEY, CDR2 SMNVEV (reference sequence). CDR3 size: 15 residues. V lost 0 bases to trimming and J lost 3 bases; unmatched junction nucleotides: 4. The CDR3 DNA reads as TGTGCCAGCAGTTTATCGGGGACAGTACACTATGGCTACACCTTC. This encodes CASSLSGTVHYGYTF.